The 27 T cell receptor beta chains below were found in one sample sequenced in a study of control samples from healthy donors and cancer patients (TCRdb year 2020). The method was the immunoSEQ multiplex PCR assay. The table comes from immuneACCESS by way of TCRdb, which keeps in-frame sequences with V and J called. Part of the clones is missing from these tables; in studies checked, under half for an unresolved V gene and the rest for unknown reasons. This sample comprises about 410,000 clones, 90% of them detected only once. Just under 6.5% of the sample comes from the top ten. Sequenced: PBMCs. Receptors were obtained from a man aged 40-49 years with head and neck cancer.

J is TRBJ2-1 and V is TRBV4-1; D tentatively fits TRBD1 or TRBD2 (5 bases each). V was clipped by 4 bases and J by 5 bases, with 15 bases between them. Germline-derived CDR1 and CDR2 are MGHRA and YSYEKL. This CDR3 comprises 15 residues. CDR3 DNA: TGCGCCAGCAGCCCCGGACGGACACTAGACAATGAGCAGTTCTTC. It yields the protein CASSPGRTLDNEQFF.

The chain couples TRBV4-3 to TRBJ1-5; tentatively, D is TRBD1 (5 bases). The V end was cut by 1 base, the J end by 9 bases, with 19 bases between. Germline-derived CDR1 and CDR2 are LGHNA and YSLEER. The length of the CDR3 is 16 residues. CDR3 sequence (DNA): TGCGCCAGCAGCCAAGTCCACCGACAGTGGGCTCGGCCCCAGCATTTT. As protein: CASSQVHRQWARPQHF.

The rearrangement links TRBV5-4 to TRBJ2-2, with 12 bases identical to TRBD2. CDR1 is SGHNT, CDR2 YYREEE, per germline (reference sequence). Trimming removed 4 bases from V and 5 bases from J; junction bases left unmatched: 6. There are 16 residues in the CDR3. CDR3 residues: CASSPRLAGDTGELFF. The CDR3, as DNA: TGTGCCAGCAGCCCCCGACTAGCGGGGGATACCGGGGAGCTGTTTTTT.

The chain combines TRBV9 with TRBJ1-6; D perhaps matches TRBD1 (5 bases). From germline, CDR1 is SGDLS and CDR2 YYNGEE. The CDR3 sequence is 16 residues long. Deletions cut 3 bases from V and 8 bases from J, with 18 bases between. CDR3 in amino acids: CASSATSRRGYSPLHF. For the CDR3, the DNA is TGTGCCAGCAGCGCTACTTCAAGACGGGGGTATTCACCCCTCCACTTT.

The chain couples TRBV7-2 to TRBJ1-2, with no clear D. The CDR3 length is 14 residues. Germline CDR1 SGHTA, CDR2 FQGNSA. Trimming took off 0 bases at V and 4 bases at J, with 9 bases between the two ends. CDR3: CASSLALPGYGYTF. CDR3 DNA sequence: TGTGCCAGCAGCTTAGCGCTCCCAGGCTATGGCTACACCTTC.

The count of this clone is one. The genes are TRBV7-9 and TRBJ1-5; D gene unclear. The CDR3 consists of 12 residues. Germline CDR1 and CDR2: SEHNR and FQNEAQ (reference sequence). CDR3 coding DNA: TGTGCAGCCGTGGATGTCGGTCAGCCCCAGCATTTT. The encoded protein is CAAVDVGQPQHF.

The chain carries TRBV5-1 and TRBJ2-7; D call uncertain. The germline gives CDR1 SGHRS, CDR2 YFSETQ. This CDR3 is 13 amino acids long. V lost 1 base to trimming and J lost 1 base, with 6 bases between them. The CDR3 DNA follows: TGCGCCAGCAGCTTGAGCATATCCTACGAGCAGTACTTC. The encoded protein is CASSLSISYEQYF.

This chain links TRBV28 with TRBJ2-7; D uncertain. Trimming removed 5 bases at V and 5 bases at J, with 16 bases between. This CDR3 comprises 14 residues. Germline values: CDR1 MDHEN, CDR2 SYDVKM. The CDR3 coding sequence is TGTGCCAGCAGTACCCCCTCCCGCCGCCACGAGCAGTACTTC. Protein: CASSTPSRRHEQYF.

The V gene is TRBV5-1, the J gene TRBJ2-7, with 7 bases that match TRBD2. The junction had 11 bases not matched to a gene; V was cut back by 3 bases and J by 5 bases. The germline V gene has CDR1 SGHRS and CDR2 YFSETQ. This CDR3 is built from 15 residues. CDR3 coding DNA: TGCGCCAGCAGCTCACGCGGGAGATCCCCGGACGAGCAGTACTTC. Encoded protein: CASSSRGRSPDEQYF.

The chain has TRBV25-1 and TRBJ1-2, with D unresolved. This CDR3 has 14 amino acids. The V end lost 0 bases, the J end lost 11 bases, and 16 bases lay between the germline ends. Germline loops: CDR1 MGHDK, CDR2 SYGVNS. Here the CDR3 reads CASSEYFGGRRYTF. CDR3 sequence (DNA): TGTGCCAGCAGTGAATATTTTGGTGGCAGAAGATACACCTTC.

The V and J genes are TRBV19 and TRBJ1-1, with TRBD1 matching over 8 bases. J gave up 4 bases and V 3 bases, and 7 bases lay outside the gene matches. CDR1 and CDR2 (germline): LNHDA, SQIVND (reference sequence). This CDR3 region has 15 residues. The CDR3 reads CASSIGTGAATEAFF. The CDR3 region has the DNA TGTGCCAGTAGTATCGGGACAGGCGCGGCCACTGAAGCTTTCTTT.

The chain employs TRBV28 and TRBJ2-7, with 7 bases aligning to TRBD2. The CDR3 is made up of 19 amino acids. Germline CDR1 MDHEN, CDR2 SYDVKM. J gave up 3 bases and V 6 bases, and 23 bases lay outside the gene matches. The CDR3 nucleotides read TGTGCCAGCAGCCAAGGACCTGGGGCCGTGACTAGCCAACACTACGAGCAGTACTTC. This translates into CASSQGPGAVTSQHYEQYF.

The chain combines TRBV24-1 with TRBJ2-2; perhaps TRBD1 as D (6 bases). V was clipped by 3 bases and J by 7 bases, with 8 bases between them. This CDR3 is built from 13 residues. Per germline, CDR1 KGHDR and CDR2 SFDVKD. The CDR3 here is CATSDRGFGELFF. CDR3 DNA: TGTGCCACCAGTGATAGGGGGTTCGGGGAGCTGTTTTTT.

V and J are TRBV24-1 and TRBJ2-2; 8 bases are shared with TRBD1. CDR1 is KGHDR and CDR2 is SFDVKD in the germline V gene. V gave up 4 bases and J gave up 6 bases; unmatched junction bases: 3. There are 14 residues in the CDR3. The CDR3 loop is CATSEQTGAGELFF. CDR3 nucleotides: TGTGCCACCAGTGAACAGACAGGGGCCGGGGAGCTGTTTTTT.

The J gene is TRBJ2-1, the V gene TRBV19; D is unclear. The CDR3 has 14 residues. CDR1 and CDR2 (germline): LNHDA, SQIVND (reference sequence). V gave up 5 bases and J gave up 7 bases, with 15 bases separating them. The CDR3 here is CASSPTGPQNEQFF. CDR3 bases: TGTGCCAGTAGTCCGACCGGACCTCAAAATGAGCAGTTCTTC.

The V and J genes are TRBV5-1 and TRBJ2-1; 9 bases fit TRBD1. This CDR3 comprises 14 residues. V dropped 4 bases and J dropped 7; count of bases not matched to a gene: 6. The germline CDR1 and CDR2 sequences are SGHRS and YFSETQ. The CDR3 bases are TGCGCCAGCAGCCCGGGACAGGGTCAAAATGAGCAGTTCTTC. This translates into CASSPGQGQNEQFF.

This clone showed up just once. This CDR3 is also generated by other DNA sequences in the sample. V gene TRBV5-6 combines with J gene TRBJ1-4; no clear D. Germline V gene sequence: CDR1 SGHDT, CDR2 YYEEEE. This CDR3 is built from 13 residues. Trimming removed 4 bases at V and 8 bases at J, with 12 bases between. The CDR3 DNA reads TGTGCCAGCAGCCCCGAGGGCGGGGAAAAACTGTTTTTT. Translated: CASSPEGGEKLFF.

This clone was recorded a few times. This chain uses TRBV6-1 with TRBJ2-5; D is unclear. The CDR3 has 16 amino acids. V was cut by 1 base and J by 5 bases, with 17 bases left in between. The germline V gene has CDR1 MNHNS and CDR2 SASEGT. CDR3: CASSEGSARSSETQYF. CDR3 coding DNA: TGTGCCAGCAGTGAAGGTTCGGCTAGATCATCGGAGACCCAGTACTTC.

The V call is TRBV6-5, the J call TRBJ1-4; 9 bases align to TRBD1. CDR1 is MNHEY and CDR2 is SVGAGI in the germline V gene. The CDR3 contains 14 residues. The V gene end was trimmed by 6 bases and the J gene end by 8 bases; junction bases not matched to a gene: 7. The CDR3 DNA sequence: TGTGCCAGCAGGTCTGGGACAGGGCGGGAAAAACTGTTTTTT. It translates to CASRSGTGREKLFF.

The chain joins TRBV11-1 to TRBJ2-1; 10 bases are a match to TRBD2. The ends lost 6 bases at V and 0 bases at J; junction bases unmatched: 5. CDR1 and CDR2 (germline): SGHAT, FQDESV (reference sequence). The CDR3 spans 16 residues. CDR3 sequence reads: CASRSGGASSYNEQFF. CDR3 nucleotides: TGTGCCAGCAGGAGCGGGGGGGCGAGCTCCTACAATGAGCAGTTCTTC.

This chain joins TRBV28 and TRBJ2-2, with D unresolved. The CDR3 spans 16 residues. The ends were cut back, 5 bases at V and 3 bases at J, with 16 bases in the middle. Germline CDR1 MDHEN, CDR2 SYDVKM. The CDR3 spells CASSPNDGRDTGELFF. Written as DNA, the CDR3 is TGTGCCAGCAGTCCAAACGACGGAAGAGACACCGGGGAGCTGTTTTTT.

DNA for the CDR3: TGTGCCATCAGTGAGTCGGGTGTGGGTTCCAATGAGCAGTTCTTC. Translation gives CAISESGVGSNEQFF. The V gene is TRBV10-3, the J gene TRBJ2-1, with D unclear. Germline CDR1 and CDR2: ENHRY and SYGVKD. V lost 0 bases, J lost 6 bases, and 12 bases lay in between. There are 15 residues in the CDR3.

The chain recombines TRBV20-1 with TRBJ2-5, with D hard to call. This CDR3 has 11 amino acids. V gave up 2 bases and J gave up 5 bases, with 6 bases separating them. The germline V gene has CDR1 DFQATT and CDR2 SNEGSKA (reference sequence). The chain's CDR3 is CSARPRETQYF. As DNA, the CDR3 is TGCAGTGCTAGACCCAGGGAGACCCAGTACTTC.

This clone was observed once. The chain employs TRBV30 and TRBJ1-5, with D possibly TRBD1 on 5 matching bases. V shed 2 bases and J shed 3 bases, with 14 bases lying between them. The CDR3 length is 15 residues. Germline-derived CDR1 and CDR2 are GTSNPN and SVGIG (reference sequence). The CDR3 sequence: CAWSPLSGDNQPQHF. CDR3 sequence (DNA): TGTGCCTGGAGTCCTTTGTCGGGGGACAATCAGCCCCAGCATTTT.

V gene TRBV3-1 (or the pseudogene TRBV3-2) combines with J gene TRBJ2-5; 11 bases are shared with TRBD2. This CDR3 is 16 amino acids long. The V gene end was trimmed by 0 bases and the J gene end by 6 bases; junction bases not matched to a gene: 6. The germline gives CDR1 LGHDT, CDR2 YNNKEL (reference sequence). CDR3 DNA sequence: TGTGCCAGCAGCCAAGATCTTAGCGGGGGGGCACAGACCCAGTACTTC. Translated, it gives CASSQDLSGGAQTQYF.

The chain recombines TRBV7-3 with TRBJ2-2; the D is unclear. From germline, CDR1 is SGHTA and CDR2 FQGTGA. The CDR3 covers 15 residues. V dropped 3 bases and J dropped 4 bases, with 12 bases sitting between them. CDR3 nucleotides: TGTGCCAGCAGCTTGCTAGGGTACTCCACCGGGGAGCTGTTTTTT. It encodes CASSLLGYSTGELFF.

The chain has TRBV30 and TRBJ1-6, with 10 positions matching TRBD1. The junction had 6 bases not matched to a gene; V was cut back by 0 bases and J by 7 bases. This CDR3 is 16 amino acids long. Germline lookup yields CDR1 GTSNPN and CDR2 SVGIG (reference sequence). The CDR3 coding sequence is TGTGCCTGGAGTGTACTCATGGGACAGGGGAATTCACCCCTCCACTTT. It translates to CAWSVLMGQGNSPLHF.